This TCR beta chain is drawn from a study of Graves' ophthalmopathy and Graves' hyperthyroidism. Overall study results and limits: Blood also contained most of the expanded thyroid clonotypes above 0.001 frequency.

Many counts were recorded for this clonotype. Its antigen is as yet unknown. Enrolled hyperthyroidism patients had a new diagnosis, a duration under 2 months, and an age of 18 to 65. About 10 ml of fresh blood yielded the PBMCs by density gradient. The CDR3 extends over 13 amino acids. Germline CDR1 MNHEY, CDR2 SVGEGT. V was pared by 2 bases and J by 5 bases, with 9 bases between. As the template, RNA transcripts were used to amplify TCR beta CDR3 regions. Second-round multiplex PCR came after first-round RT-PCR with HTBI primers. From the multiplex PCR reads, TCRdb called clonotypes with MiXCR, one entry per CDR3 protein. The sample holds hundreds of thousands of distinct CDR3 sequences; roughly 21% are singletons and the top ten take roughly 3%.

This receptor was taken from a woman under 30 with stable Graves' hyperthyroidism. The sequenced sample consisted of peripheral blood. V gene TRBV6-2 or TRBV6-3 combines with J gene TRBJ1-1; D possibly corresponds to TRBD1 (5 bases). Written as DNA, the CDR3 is TGTGCCAGCAGTTACGCCGGGGGAACTGAAGCTTTCTTT. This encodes CASSYAGGTEAFF.